The 9 T cell receptor beta chains reported below all come from one sample, sequenced in a study of shared clonotypes between healthy human individuals (TCRdb year 2020). The library relied on the immunoSEQ multiplex PCR assay. TCRdb carries this immuneACCESS record with in-frame sequences only. Its versions omit some clonotypes, under half of them owing to an unresolved V gene in the studies checked, with the rest unexplained. The sample includes approximately 1,500,000 clones, with 96% observed a single time. The ten largest clones capture approximately 1.2% of the sample. Material for sequencing was naive CD4+ T cells sorted from blood. The intended sense of this specimen's cell subset or site label: CD45RA+ positively selected. These receptors were collected from a man aged 25-45 years in good health.

In DNA form, the CDR3 reads TGTGCCAGTAGTGAAGGGCCGTACAATGAGCAGTTCTTC. As protein: CASSEGPYNEQFF. This chain uses TRBV19 with TRBJ2-1, with D unclear. Trimming pared 5 bases from V and 4 bases from J, leaving 9 bases between. Germline-derived CDR1 and CDR2 are LNHDA and SQIVND (reference sequence). The CDR3 consists of 13 residues. The full variable domain, its missing parts supplied by reference TRBV19 and TRBJ2-1, is DGGITQSPKYLFRKEGQNVTLSCEQNLNHDAMYWYRQDPGQGLRLIYYSQIVNDFQKGDIAEGYSVSREKKESFPLTVTSAQKNPTAFYLCASSEGPYNEQFFGPGTRLTVL.

On this clone: This sample also contains other DNA sequences that code for the same CDR3. The J gene is TRBJ2-1, the V gene TRBV18; 11 bases agree with TRBD2. Trimming took 6 bases from V and 2 from J; bases not matched to a gene: 3. Germline V gene lookup returns CDR1 KGHSH and CDR2 LQKENI. The CDR3 is 15 residues long. The CDR3 nucleotides are TGTGCCAGCTCGCTAGCGGGAGGTGCCTACAATGAGCAGTTCTTC. Translating gives CASSLAGGAYNEQFF.

V is TRBV7-3 and J is TRBJ1-2; TRBD1 might be the D (6 bases). The V gene lost 5 bases and the J gene lost 8 bases, with 15 bases spanning the gap. This CDR3 comprises 13 residues. Germline lookup yields CDR1 SGHTA and CDR2 FQGTGA. The CDR3 region is CASSLTGGGGYTF. The DNA for the CDR3 is TGTGCCAGCAGCCTCACGGGGGGCGGAGGCTACACCTTC.

The chain uses TRBV28 and TRBJ2-7, with D perhaps TRBD1 or TRBD2 (5 bases each). The CDR3 covers 15 residues. Per the germline V gene, CDR1 is MDHEN and CDR2 is SYDVKM. The V end lost 4 bases, the J end lost 2 bases, and 15 bases lay between the germline ends. The CDR3 reads CASSSRGTATYEQYF. Here the CDR3 DNA reads TGTGCCAGCAGTTCAAGAGGGACCGCCACCTACGAGCAGTACTTC. Based on the CDR3 plus reference TRBV28 and TRBJ2-7, the full variable domain is DVKVTQSSRYLVKRTGEKVFLECVQDMDHENMFWYRQDPGLGLRLIYFSYDVKMKEKGDIPEGYSVSREKKERFSLILESASTNQTSMYLCASSSRGTATYEQYFGPGTRLTVT.

This sequence joins TRBV2 and TRBJ1-2; D is possibly TRBD1 (5 bases). In germline, CDR1 is SNHLY, CDR2 FYNNEI. The CDR3 extends over 14 amino acids. Trimming pared 3 bases from V and 6 bases from J, leaving 14 bases between. The CDR3 DNA sequence: TGTGCCAGCAGTGAGAGAGGGGTTTCTAATGGCTACACCTTC. Residues: CASSERGVSNGYTF.

This chain joins TRBV7-2 and TRBJ2-3; the D is unclear. CDR1 and CDR2 (germline): SGHTA, FQGNSA. The V end lost 5 bases, the J end lost 1 base, and 19 bases lay between the germline ends. This CDR3 has 17 amino acids. CDR3 residues: CASSLPPIWRGTDTQYF. DNA of the CDR3: TGTGCCAGCAGCCTCCCGCCTATTTGGAGAGGCACAGATACGCAGTATTTT.

V and J are TRBV10-3 and TRBJ2-1, with 7 positions matching TRBD2. The germline V gene has CDR1 ENHRY and CDR2 SYGVKD. The CDR3 consists of 15 residues. V shed 5 bases and J 5 bases; nucleotides not matched to a gene: 9. CDR3 in amino acids: CAISLSGGSDNEQFF. The CDR3 nucleotides read TGTGCCATCAGTCTCTCGGGCGGGAGTGACAATGAGCAGTTCTTC.

With respect to this clone: Other nucleotide sequences in the sample specify the same CDR3. The chain recombines TRBV6-4 with TRBJ1-5; no definite D call. The V gene's germline CDR1 is MRHNA and CDR2 SNTAGT. The ends were cut back, 3 bases at V and 4 bases at J, with 7 bases in the middle. The CDR3 is made up of 13 amino acids. The CDR3 loop is CASSEGGNQPQHF. DNA for the CDR3: TGTGCCAGCAGTGAGGGTGGTAATCAGCCCCAGCATTTT.

The CDR3 loop is CASRPGQGTTQYF. The CDR3 DNA follows: TGTGCCAGCCGACCGGGACAGGGGACGACGCAGTATTTT. The V call is TRBV18, the J call TRBJ2-3; 10 nucleotides agree with TRBD1. With 8 bases clipped from V and 9 bases from J, the junction kept 8 bases outside the gene matches. The CDR3 consists of 13 residues. Germline V gene lookup returns CDR1 KGHSH and CDR2 LQKENI.